This T cell receptor beta chain was identified during a study of T cell responses to AZD1222 COVID-19 vaccine. Study background: Investigators merged groups given second doses at roughly 4 or roughly 12 weeks. Study-wide points: There were vaccine-associated CD4 TCRs across spike, dominant at 160-218 and 743-854. Targets within unmutated variant regions were reportedly found for nearly half of spike-specific TCRs.

Comments on this clone: The target antigen is unknown.

Germline CDR1 ENHRY, CDR2 SYGVKD. With 10 bases clipped from V and 7 bases from J, the junction kept 7 bases outside the gene matches. This CDR3 is 12 amino acids long. Generated by immunoSEQ multiplex PCR, the TCRdb table keeps only in-frame clones and is missing some. The sample records tens of thousands of clones, around 88% being singletons. This chain joins TRBV10-3 and TRBJ1-3; 7 bases line up with TRBD1. Sequenced here: peripheral blood, sampled on day 0 of AZD1222 vaccination. The clonotype comes from an adult in good health. The CDR3 is CASRDSSNTIYF. The CDR3 coding sequence is TGTGCCAGCCGGGACAGTTCTAACACCATATATTTT.